This T cell receptor beta chain was observed in a study of blood T cell repertoires in COVID-19. Repertoires were generated with immunoSEQ multiplex PCR, while TCRdb's copy carries only in-frame clones and drops some. Among around 130,000 clones listed, around 89% were seen once. With 4 bases clipped from V and 3 bases from J, the junction kept 11 bases outside the gene matches. The CDR3 length is 16 residues. Germline-derived CDR1 and CDR2 are ENHRY and SYGVKD. This rearrangement joins TRBV10-3 to TRBJ1-1; 7 bases are shared with TRBD1. This clonotype was obtained from a human donor with COVID-19, enrolled during active disease. The donor label of this sample is uncertain. Sequencing input: peripheral blood. The CDR3 region has the DNA TGTGCCATCAGTGCCCTTCGCAGGGGGATGGACACTGAAGCTTTCTTT. This translates into CAISALRRGMDTEAFF.